This TCR beta chain was identified in a study of cytomegalovirus exposure and HLA in healthy donors. General study results and limits: Several of the most significant clusters appeared linked to common viral pathogens, based on a later analysis. Analysis performed later showed TCR beta chains linked to HLA being more clonally expanded than equally common others.

This clone came up a few times. Its antigen is currently unknown. The CDR3 sequence is 18 residues long. V lost 1 base and J lost 2, with 19 bases in between. From germline, CDR1 is SGHAT and CDR2 FQNNGV. PCR employed 60 Vbeta and 13 Jbeta primers. Assay: immunoSEQ multiplex PCR; the TCRdb copy retains only in-frame clones and omits some. Seen here are about 130,000 clones, approximately 81% observed once, and the top ten hold roughly 7.5%. J is TRBJ2-3 and V is TRBV11-2, with D possibly being TRBD1 (6 bases). Material for sequencing was PBMCs. The receptor's source is a male donor in good health and CMV-seronegative. CDR3 DNA sequence: TGTGCCAGCAGCTTAGTCCTTGTTACAGGGATATTCACAGATACGCAGTATTTT. This translates into CASSLVLVTGIFTDTQYF. Looking up the rest from reference TRBV11-2 and TRBJ2-3 gives the full variable domain: EAGVAQSPRYKIIEKRQSVAFWCNPISGHATLYWYQQILGQGPKLLIQFQNNGVVDDSQLPKDRFSAERLKGVDSTLKIQPAKLEDSAVYLCASSLVLVTGIFTDTQYFGPGTRLTVL.